This T cell receptor beta chain was recorded in a study of blood T cell repertoires in COVID-19. Study overall: Spain, Italy and the United States supplied samples that represented acute and convalescent COVID-19.

Study processing details: Estimated nucleated cell counts came from reference gene primer amplification. Sequenced by immunoSEQ multiplex PCR; TCRdb stores in-frame clones only, minus some. The V and J calls and clone size come from that table; D and trimming were worked out from the DNA. The sample has over 250,000 clones; 83% are singletons. The CDR3 extends over 13 amino acids. Germline V gives CDR1 MNHNS, CDR2 SASEGT. Trimming left V 3 bases short and J 4 bases short, with 7 bases between. The sequence derives from a woman aged 45-60 years who had recovered from COVID-19. The V gene is TRBV6-1, the J gene TRBJ1-5; D gene unclear. Sequenced input: peripheral blood. CDR3 residues: CASSERENQPQHF. The CDR3 region has the DNA TGTGCCAGCAGTGAGCGAGAGAATCAGCCCCAGCATTTT.